Each of the 21 T cell receptor beta chains below was sequenced from the same sample in a study of T cells after yellow fever vaccination. TCRdb ran MiXCR on the 5' RACE reads and lists one entry per CDR3 protein. The sample records around 120,000 distinct CDR3 sequences, about 6.8% being singletons. This specimen consisted of CD4+ T cells sorted from PBMCs, obtained around 45 days after the first yellow fever vaccination. The source of these receptors is a man between 18 and 29 years old who received the YFV17D yellow fever vaccine.

This clonotype was detected ten times or more. The chain uses TRBV4-3 and TRBJ2-1; 7 nucleotides line up with TRBD1. CDR1 and CDR2 (germline): LGHNA, YSLEER. This CDR3 spans 14 amino acids. J lost 10 bases, V lost 1 base, and 7 bases had no gene match. CDR3 DNA sequence: TGCGCCAGCAGCCAAGTGACAGGGTGGTACGAGCAGTTCTTC. Amino acids: CASSQVTGWYEQFF.

This clonotype has a count of ten or more. The gene calls are TRBV20-1 and TRBJ2-5, with unresolved D. CDR3 length: 14 amino acids. Germline values: CDR1 DFQATT, CDR2 SNEGSKA (reference sequence). With 0 bases removed from V and 1 base from J, the gap between germline ends came to 9 bases. The CDR3 DNA reads as TGCAGTGCTAGAGAAGCCCGGACCCAAGAGACCCAGTACTTC. This translates into CSAREARTQETQYF.

This clonotype showed up many times. This sequence joins TRBV4-1 and TRBJ1-5; the D gene is possibly TRBD1 (6 bases). Trimming cost V 1 base and J 4 bases, with 17 bases left between them. The CDR3 runs to 17 residues. Per germline, CDR1 MGHRA and CDR2 YSYEKL. CDR3 in DNA: TGCGCCAGCAGCCAAGGGGCGGGGGGGCTAAGTAATCAGCCCCAGCATTTT. Translation gives CASSQGAGGLSNQPQHF.

The sample holds one count of this clonotype. The chain couples TRBV5-1 to TRBJ2-2; D may be TRBD1 (6 bases). The germline gives CDR1 SGHRS, CDR2 YFSETQ. The CDR3 runs to 14 residues. Trimming removed 1 base from V and 7 bases from J, with 11 bases in between. In nucleotides, the CDR3 is TGCGCCAGCAGCTTGACAGGGAATATCGGGGAGCTGTTTTTT. Amino acid sequence: CASSLTGNIGELFF.

This clonotype was recorded at least ten times. The J gene is TRBJ2-1, the V gene TRBV5-1; D is unresolved. The CDR3 covers 17 residues. Trimming cost V 4 bases and J 0 bases, with 17 bases left between them. Germline values: CDR1 SGHRS, CDR2 YFSETQ. The CDR3, as DNA: TGCGCCAGCAGCCCCCACGCGAATATTGGCTCCTACAATGAGCAGTTCTTC. This encodes CASSPHANIGSYNEQFF.

This clonotype occurred many times. The genes are TRBV7-2 and TRBJ2-1, with 14 positions matching TRBD2. J lost 9 bases, V lost 5 bases, and 6 bases had no gene match. The germline gives CDR1 SGHTA, CDR2 FQGNSA. This CDR3 is 15 amino acids long. The CDR3 region is CASSQGLAGGFEQFF. The CDR3 coding sequence is TGTGCCAGCAGCCAAGGACTAGCGGGGGGATTTGAGCAGTTCTTC.

This clonotype occurred many times. The gene calls are TRBV7-6 and TRBJ1-6; D is undetermined. The germline CDR1 and CDR2 sequences are SGHVS and FNYEAQ. The CDR3 loop spans 15 amino acids. The V end lost 3 bases, the J end lost 4 bases, and 10 bases lay between the germline ends. CDR3 DNA sequence: TGTGCCAGCAGCTTGATTGACCAATATAATTCACCCCTCCACTTT. It encodes CASSLIDQYNSPLHF.

The chain carries TRBV7-2 and TRBJ2-7; a weak D match, TRBD1 (5 bases). The ends were cut back, 1 base at V and 2 bases at J, with 6 bases in the middle. The CDR3 has 13 residues. CDR1 is SGHTA and CDR2 is FQGNSA in the germline V gene. The CDR3 DNA sequence: TGTGCCAGCAGCTTAGTCAGGGCCTACGAGCAGTACGTC. The encoded protein is CASSLVRAYEQYV.

J is TRBJ2-3 and V is TRBV29-1; D not certain. The CDR3 runs to 14 residues. Germline CDR1 and CDR2: SQVTM and ANQGSEA. V lost 5 bases to trimming and J lost 2 bases, with 14 bases between them. CDR3 in amino acids: CSVSSHEATDTQYF. In DNA form, the CDR3 reads TGCAGCGTTTCCAGTCACGAGGCCACAGATACGCAGTATTTT.

This clonotype was observed many times. The chain recombines TRBV7-3 with TRBJ2-2; 8 positions match TRBD2. CDR1 is SGHTA and CDR2 is FQGTGA in the germline V gene. J gave up 6 bases and V 5 bases, and 8 bases lay outside the gene matches. CDR3 length: 15 residues. The CDR3 DNA is TGTGCCAGCAGCCCCCGGGGGGGGGGAGCCGGGGAGCTGTTTTTT. Its protein product is CASSPRGGGAGELFF. Full variable domain (missing parts from reference TRBV7-3 and TRBJ2-2): GAGVSQTPSNKVTEKGKYVELRCDPISGHTALYWYRQSLGQGPEFLIYFQGTGAADDSGLPNDRFFAVRPEGSVSTLKIQRTERGDSAVYLCASSPRGGGAGELFFGEGSRLTVL.

This clonotype was seen at least ten times. V is TRBV7-8 and J is TRBJ1-2; a weak D match, TRBD1 (5 bases). The germline gives CDR1 SGHVS, CDR2 FQNEAQ. Between the trimmed V and J ends, which lost 0 bases and 6 bases, there was a span of 11 bases. The CDR3 is made up of 14 amino acids. CDR3 in amino acids: CASSLASAGNGYTF. For the CDR3, the DNA is TGTGCCAGCAGCTTAGCGTCGGCAGGGAATGGCTACACCTTC.

Ten or more counts support this clonotype. This rearrangement joins TRBV20-1 to TRBJ2-1; D may be TRBD2 (7 bases). The germline V and J ends were trimmed by 5 bases and 7 bases, with 21 bases remaining between them. Germline V gives CDR1 DFQATT, CDR2 SNEGSKA (reference sequence). The CDR3 loop spans 15 amino acids. CDR3 in DNA: TGCAGTGCTTCCCGGGGGGCCGGGAGAGAAAATGAGCAGTTCTTC. This gives the protein CSASRGAGRENEQFF.

This clonotype was observed many times. The chain joins TRBV5-1 to TRBJ1-4; D is perhaps TRBD1 (6 bases). CDR3 length equals 16 residues. The V end lost 0 bases, the J end lost 3 bases, and 12 bases lay between the germline ends. Germline values: CDR1 SGHRS, CDR2 YFSETQ. The CDR3 is CASSLDGGLANEKLFF. In nucleotides, the CDR3 is TGCGCCAGCAGCTTGGATGGGGGCCTTGCTAATGAAAAACTGTTTTTT.

This clonotype was picked up many times. The chain joins TRBV2 to TRBJ1-1; D is perhaps TRBD1 (6 bases). Trimming took off 4 bases at V and 3 bases at J, with 12 bases between the two ends. From germline, CDR1 is SNHLY and CDR2 FYNNEI. This CDR3 has 14 amino acids. CDR3 DNA: TGTGCCAGCAGTGGGACAGACTTTGACACTGAAGCTTTCTTT. Amino acid sequence: CASSGTDFDTEAFF.

Many counts were recorded for this clonotype. The chain couples TRBV12-3 or TRBV12-4 to TRBJ1-2; 7 bases agree with TRBD1. The CDR3 consists of 13 residues. J was trimmed by 9 bases and V by 6 bases; bases with no gene match: 10. The CDR3 protein is CASSRGTDGSYTF. The CDR3 bases are TGTGCCAGCAGCCGAGGGACAGACGGTAGCTACACCTTC.

The table lists this clonotype with many counts. This chain uses TRBV5-1 with TRBJ2-1, with 8 bases lining up with TRBD1. The CDR3 runs to 14 residues. J lost 7 bases, V lost 4 bases, and 7 bases had no gene match. The germline V gene encodes CDR1 SGHRS and CDR2 YFSETQ. The CDR3 protein is CASSPGQGFNEQFF. The CDR3 DNA follows: TGCGCCAGCAGCCCAGGACAGGGTTTTAATGAGCAGTTCTTC.

This clonotype was recorded at least ten times. The rearrangement uses TRBV20-1 and TRBJ1-1; D unclear. This CDR3 has 14 amino acids. V lost 3 bases and J 0 bases, leaving 11 bases between the germline ends. CDR1 and CDR2 (germline): DFQATT, SNEGSKA (reference sequence). CDR3 sequence: CSARQAFMNTEAFF. CDR3 bases: TGCAGTGCTAGGCAAGCATTTATGAACACTGAAGCTTTCTTT.

This clonotype was picked up many times. The rearrangement joins TRBV3-1 to TRBJ2-7; no clear D. V was cut by 2 bases and J by 2 bases, with 10 bases left in between. Looked up from germline, CDR1 is LGHDT and CDR2 is YNNKEL (reference sequence). The CDR3 length is 14 residues. The DNA for the CDR3 is TGTGCCAGCAGCCAATGGGGTAGGACCTACGAGCAGTACTTC. Translation: CASSQWGRTYEQYF.

Regarding this clonotype: A single base separates this from a much larger clone, so it may be a read error. The chain links TRBV24-1 to TRBJ2-1, with D possibly matching TRBD2 (6 bases). CDR1 and CDR2 (germline): KGHDR, SFDVKD. The V gene lost 5 bases and the J gene lost 4 bases, with 11 bases spanning the gap. This CDR3 spans 14 amino acids. This chain's CDR3 is CATSVREIYNEQFF. CDR3 DNA sequence: TGTGCCACCAGTGTACGGGAGATTTACAATGAGCAGTTCTTC.

The rearrangement uses TRBV20-1 and TRBJ2-7; D call uncertain. This CDR3 contains 12 residues. The V gene's germline CDR1 is DFQATT and CDR2 SNEGSKA (reference sequence). Trimming stripped 0 bases from V and 7 bases from J, with 10 bases between. The CDR3 region is CSARDRIPEQYF. The CDR3 DNA follows: TGCAGTGCTAGAGATCGAATACCGGAGCAGTACTTC.

The chain employs TRBV7-9 and TRBJ1-1, with 7 bases fitting TRBD1. The V and J ends lost 4 bases and 10 bases, in that order; junction bases with no gene match: 9. The CDR3 covers 13 residues. The V gene's germline CDR1 is SEHNR and CDR2 FQNEAQ (reference sequence). The CDR3 sequence is CASSWGQKPRAFF. For the CDR3, the DNA is TGTGCCAGCAGCTGGGGACAGAAGCCCCGAGCTTTCTTT.